This T cell receptor beta chain was captured by sequencing in a study of graft-versus-host responses after intestinal transplantation. The study's findings and limits: Circulating GvH clones peaking coincided with falling HvG clones soon after transplant.

V was cut by 4 bases and J by 2 bases, with 13 bases left in between. The CDR3 runs to 14 residues. Germline V lookup: CDR1 SGDLS, CDR2 YYNGEE. Note on this clone: Its target is unknown.

Here immunoSEQ multiplex PCR was the method, and the copy in TCRdb shows in-frame clones only, minus some. Found here are under 85,000 clones, about 90% of them singletons; the top ten hold roughly 1.3%. The chain carries TRBV9 and TRBJ2-7; D may be TRBD2 (5 bases). Material: unstimulated CD8+ T cells sorted from spleen or lymph node cells, obtained before intestinal transplant. This TCR was recovered from a human donor who received an intestinal transplant. CDR3 sequence: CASSPGGSAYEQYF. In DNA, the CDR3 is TGTGCCAGCAGCCCCGGAGGCAGTGCCTACGAGCAGTACTTC.